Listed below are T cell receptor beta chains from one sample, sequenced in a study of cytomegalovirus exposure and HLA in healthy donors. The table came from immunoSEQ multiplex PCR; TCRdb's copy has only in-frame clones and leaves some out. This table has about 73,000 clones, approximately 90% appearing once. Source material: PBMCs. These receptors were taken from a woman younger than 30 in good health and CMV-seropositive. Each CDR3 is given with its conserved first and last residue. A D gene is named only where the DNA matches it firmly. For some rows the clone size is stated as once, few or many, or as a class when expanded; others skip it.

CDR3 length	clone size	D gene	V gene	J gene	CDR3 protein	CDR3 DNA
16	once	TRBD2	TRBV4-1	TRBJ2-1	CASRGLVLLDYNEQFF	TGCGCCAGCAGGGGACTAGTCCTCCTAGATTACAATGAGCAGTTCTTC
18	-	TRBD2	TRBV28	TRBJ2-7	CASSHHMGLAGVSYEQYF	TGTGCCAGCAGTCACCACATGGGACTAGCGGGAGTTTCCTACGAGCAGTACTTC
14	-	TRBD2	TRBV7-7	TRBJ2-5	CASSRGLAGETQYF	TGTGCTAGCAGCCGGGGACTAGCGGGAGAGACCCAGTACTTC
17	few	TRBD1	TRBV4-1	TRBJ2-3	CASSRDVRGLRTDTQYF	TGCGCCAGCAGCCGGGACGTCAGGGGGCTGAGAACAGATACGCAGTATTTT
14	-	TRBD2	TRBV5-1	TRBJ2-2	CASSIGLATGELFF	TGCGCCAGCAGCATAGGACTAGCCACCGGGGAGCTGTTTTTT
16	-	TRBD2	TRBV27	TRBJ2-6	CASTGGSYSGANVLTF	TGTGCCAGCACGGGAGGGTCCTACTCTGGGGCCAACGTCCTGACTTTC
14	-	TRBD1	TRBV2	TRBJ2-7	CASLDRGSSYEQYF	TGTGCCAGCCTCGACAGGGGAAGCTCCTACGAGCAGTACTTC
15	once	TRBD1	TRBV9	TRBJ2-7	CASSVAGQGNHEQYF	TGTGCCAGCAGCGTAGCGGGACAGGGAAACCACGAGCAGTACTTC
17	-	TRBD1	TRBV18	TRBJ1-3	CASSPLGTGVSGNTIYF	TGTGCCAGCTCACCACTGGGGACAGGGGTCTCGGGAAACACCATATATTTT
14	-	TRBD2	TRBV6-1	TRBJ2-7	CASSSYSGGSEQYF	TGTGCCAGCAGTTCGTATAGCGGGGGCTCCGAGCAGTACTTC
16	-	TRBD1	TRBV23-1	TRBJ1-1	CASSQRRVQGVTEAFF	TGCGCCAGCAGTCAAAGGAGAGTACAGGGGGTCACTGAAGCTTTCTTT
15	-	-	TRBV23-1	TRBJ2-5	CASSQLPGVEETQYF	TGCGCCAGCAGTCAACTCCCAGGGGTTGAAGAGACCCAGTACTTC
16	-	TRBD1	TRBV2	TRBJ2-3	CASTRTGSYVTDTQYF	TGTGCCAGCACCCGGACAGGGTCGTATGTCACAGATACGCAGTATTTT
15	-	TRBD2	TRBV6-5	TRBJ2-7	CASSLTSGGPYEQYF	TGTGCCAGCAGTTTGACTAGCGGGGGGCCCTACGAGCAGTACTTC
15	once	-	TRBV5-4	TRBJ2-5	CASSHRPAVQETQYF	TGTGCCAGCAGTCACAGGCCGGCGGTTCAAGAGACCCAGTACTTC
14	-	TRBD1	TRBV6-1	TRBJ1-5	CASRAGQGDQPQHF	TGTGCCAGCAGGGCGGGACAGGGTGATCAGCCCCAGCATTTT
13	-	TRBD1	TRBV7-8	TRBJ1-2	CASSLRTGGGYTF	TGTGCCAGCAGCCTCAGGACAGGGGGCGGCTACACCTTC
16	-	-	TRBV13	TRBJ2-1	CASAPLRGLTYNEQFF	TGTGCCAGCGCTCCCCTCCGGGGATTAACCTACAATGAGCAGTTCTTC
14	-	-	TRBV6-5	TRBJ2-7	CASSYLEVAYEQYF	TGTGCCAGCAGTTACTTGGAGGTGGCTTACGAGCAGTACTTC
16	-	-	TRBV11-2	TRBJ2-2	CASSLVAGLGTGELFF	TGTGCCAGCAGCTTAGTGGCAGGGTTGGGCACCGGGGAGCTGTTTTTT
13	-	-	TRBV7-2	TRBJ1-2	CASPEAAGYGYTF	TGTGCCAGCCCCGAGGCAGCGGGCTATGGCTACACCTTC
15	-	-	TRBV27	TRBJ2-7	CASSAHQGNWGEQYF	TGTGCCAGCAGTGCTCATCAGGGTAATTGGGGCGAGCAGTACTTC
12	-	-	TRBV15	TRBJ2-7	CATSRGEYEQYF	TGTGCCACCAGCAGAGGAGAGTACGAGCAGTACTTC
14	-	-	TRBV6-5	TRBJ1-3	CASSSAGGRNTIYF	TGTGCCAGCAGTTCAGCCGGGGGGAGAAACACCATATATTTT
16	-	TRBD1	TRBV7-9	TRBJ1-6	CASSSTGTGPFSPLHF	TGTGCCAGCAGCTCAACCGGGACAGGGCCATTTTCACCCCTCCACTTT
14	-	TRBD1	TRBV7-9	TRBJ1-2	CASSLGQGDYGYTF	TGTGCCAGCAGCTTGGGACAGGGGGACTATGGCTACACCTTC
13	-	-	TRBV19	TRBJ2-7	CASLIEGAHEQYF	TGTGCCAGCCTCATTGAGGGCGCCCACGAGCAGTACTTC
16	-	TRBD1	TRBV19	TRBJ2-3	CASSTVRGTLTDTQYF	TGTGCCAGTAGTACCGTCAGGGGGACCCTCACAGATACGCAGTATTTT
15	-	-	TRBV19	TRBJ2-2	CASSPAGASTGELFF	TGTGCCAGTAGTCCCGCAGGGGCTTCTACCGGGGAGCTGTTTTTT
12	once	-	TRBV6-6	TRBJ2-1	CASSSNHNEQFF	TGTGCCAGCAGTTCAAATCACAATGAGCAGTTCTTC
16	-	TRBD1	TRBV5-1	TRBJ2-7	CASSLDGTGGPYEQYF	TGCGCCAGCAGCTTGGATGGGACAGGGGGTCCCTACGAGCAGTACTTC
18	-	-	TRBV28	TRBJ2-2	CASSLPPAWRSGTGELFF	TGTGCCAGCAGTTTACCCCCAGCGTGGAGGAGCGGCACCGGGGAGCTGTTTTTT
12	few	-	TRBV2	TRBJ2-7	CASSDRVHEQYF	TGTGCCAGCAGTGACAGGGTCCACGAGCAGTACTTC
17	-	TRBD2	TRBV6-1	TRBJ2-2	CASSERLAGGPGGELFF	TGTGCCAGCAGTGAACGACTAGCGGGAGGGCCTGGCGGGGAGCTGTTTTTT
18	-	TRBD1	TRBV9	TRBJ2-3	CASSVAGTGVASTDTQYF	TGTGCCAGCAGCGTAGCCGGGACAGGCGTAGCTAGCACAGATACGCAGTATTTT
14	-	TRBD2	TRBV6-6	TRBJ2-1	CASSLTSGSYEQFF	TGTGCCAGCAGTTTGACTAGCGGGAGTTATGAGCAGTTCTTC
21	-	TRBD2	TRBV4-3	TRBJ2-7	CASSQDRIRWVAGGPPYEQYF	TGCGCCAGCAGCCAAGATCGGATTCGCTGGGTAGCGGGGGGCCCCCCCTACGAGCAGTACTTC
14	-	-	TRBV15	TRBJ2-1	CATSVSELVFQQFF	TGTGCCACCAGCGTGTCGGAGCTGGTTTTTCAGCAGTTCTTC
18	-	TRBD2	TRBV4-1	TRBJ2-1	CASSKGTSGGAGSNEQFF	TGCGCCAGCAGCAAAGGGACTAGCGGGGGGGCCGGGTCGAATGAGCAGTTCTTC
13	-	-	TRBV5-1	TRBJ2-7	CASSLARDYEQYF	TGCGCCAGCAGCTTGGCCAGGGACTACGAGCAGTACTTC
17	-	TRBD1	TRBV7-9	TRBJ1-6	CASSLGQGASYNSPLHF	TGTGCCAGCAGCTTAGGACAGGGGGCCTCCTATAATTCACCCCTCCACTTT
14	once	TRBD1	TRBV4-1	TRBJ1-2	CASSPDRGNYGYTF	TGCGCCAGCAGCCCGGACAGGGGAAACTATGGCTACACCTTC
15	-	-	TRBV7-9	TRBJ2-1	CASDRTGVGYNEQFF	TGTGCCAGCGATCGAACGGGGGTGGGCTACAATGAGCAGTTCTTC
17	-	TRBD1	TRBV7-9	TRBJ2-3	CASSPRDRGLGADTQYF	TGTGCCAGCAGCCCCCGGGACAGGGGGTTGGGTGCAGATACGCAGTATTTT
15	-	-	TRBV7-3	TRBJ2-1	CASSWTTFVSSEQFF	TGTGCCAGCAGCTGGACAACGTTTGTCTCCAGTGAGCAGTTCTTC
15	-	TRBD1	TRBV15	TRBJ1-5	CATSRDQGGGQPQHF	TGTGCCACCAGCAGAGATCAGGGGGGCGGTCAGCCCCAGCATTTT
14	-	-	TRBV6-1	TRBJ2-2	CASGVSGETGELFF	TGTGCCAGCGGTGTCTCAGGGGAAACCGGGGAGCTGTTTTTT
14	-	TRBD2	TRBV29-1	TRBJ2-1	CSVNQRGGNNEQFF	TGCAGCGTAAATCAGCGGGGTGGGAATAATGAGCAGTTCTTC
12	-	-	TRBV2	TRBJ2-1	CAGQFAYNEQFF	TGTGCCGGACAGTTTGCCTACAATGAGCAGTTCTTC